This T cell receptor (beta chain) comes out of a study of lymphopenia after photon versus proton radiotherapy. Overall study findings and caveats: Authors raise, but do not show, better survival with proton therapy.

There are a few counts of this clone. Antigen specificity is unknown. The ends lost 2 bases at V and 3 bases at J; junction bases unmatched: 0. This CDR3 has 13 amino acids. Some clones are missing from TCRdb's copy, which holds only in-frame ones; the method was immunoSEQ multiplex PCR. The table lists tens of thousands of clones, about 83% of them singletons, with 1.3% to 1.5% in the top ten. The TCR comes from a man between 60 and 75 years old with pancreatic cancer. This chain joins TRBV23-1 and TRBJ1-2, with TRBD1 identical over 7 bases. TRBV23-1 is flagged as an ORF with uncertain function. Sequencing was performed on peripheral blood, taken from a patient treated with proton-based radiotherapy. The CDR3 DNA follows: TGCGCCAGCAGTCAACAGGGGGACTATGGCTACACCTTC. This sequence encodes CASSQQGDYGYTF.